This is a list of T cell receptor beta chains from one sample in a study of cytomegalovirus exposure and HLA in healthy donors. This table comes from immunoSEQ multiplex PCR, and its TCRdb copy is limited to in-frame clones, with some not included. The data contain some 130,000 clones, roughly four fifths of them singletons. The sequencing sample was made of PBMCs. The receptors were gathered from a man aged 30 to 45 in good health and CMV-seronegative. Each CDR3 is given with its conserved first and last residue. The order of the fields is clone size, J gene, D gene, V gene, CDR3 protein, CDR3 DNA. D genes are given only for firm matches. The size of a clone is reported for some rows only, either as once, few or many, or as a class for expanded clones.

-	TRBJ2-5	TRBD2	TRBV28	CASSPMTSGRRKTQYF	TGTGCCAGCAGCCCGATGACTAGCGGGAGGCGAAAGACCCAGTACTTC
few	TRBJ1-1	-	TRBV5-4	CASSLRGLNTEAFF	TGTGCCAGCAGCTTAAGGGGGTTGAACACTGAAGCTTTCTTT
-	TRBJ2-2	-	TRBV19	CASSRVEGPPGELFF	TGTGCCAGTAGTAGGGTGGAGGGTCCTCCGGGGGAGCTGTTTTTT
-	TRBJ2-3	TRBD2	TRBV5-4	CASSFGSSGATDTQYF	TGTGCCAGCAGCTTTGGGTCTAGCGGGGCCACAGATACGCAGTATTTT
-	TRBJ2-1	-	TRBV6-1	CASSEDSHTDYTYNEQFF	TGTGCCAGCAGTGAAGACTCCCACACAGACTACACTTACAATGAGCAGTTCTTC
-	TRBJ2-5	-	TRBV5-1	CASSFEPASGTQYF	TGCGCCAGCAGCTTTGAGCCGGCCTCAGGGACCCAGTACTTC
-	TRBJ2-7	TRBD2	TRBV7-9	CASSSSQGLAVYEQYF	TGTGCCAGCAGCTCATCCCAAGGGCTAGCGGTATACGAGCAGTACTTC
-	TRBJ2-7	TRBD2	TRBV13	CASSLVGIAGGHHYEQYF	TGTGCCAGCAGCTTAGTGGGCATAGCGGGAGGACACCACTACGAGCAGTACTTC
-	TRBJ2-3	TRBD1	TRBV29-1	CSGHRGRGDTQYF	TGCAGCGGTCACAGGGGGCGAGGTGATACGCAGTATTTT
-	TRBJ2-7	TRBD1	TRBV5-1	CASEPGTASYEQYF	TGCGCCAGTGAACCCGGGACAGCTTCCTACGAGCAGTACTTC
-	TRBJ1-4	-	TRBV5-1	CASRGGRLNEKLFF	TGCGCCAGCAGGGGGGGACGTCTTAATGAAAAACTGTTTTTT
once	TRBJ2-5	TRBD1	TRBV29-1	CSIQPGQGPGETQYF	TGCAGCATTCAACCGGGACAGGGGCCCGGAGAGACCCAGTACTTC
-	TRBJ2-5	TRBD2	TRBV28	CASRPGGRETQYF	TGTGCCAGCAGGCCGGGAGGGCGCGAGACCCAGTACTTC
-	TRBJ2-5	-	TRBV2	CASSPSAQETQYF	TGTGCCAGCAGTCCGTCTGCGCAAGAGACCCAGTACTTC
-	TRBJ2-7	-	TRBV30	CAWSDGGSSYEQYF	TGTGCCTGGAGTGACGGAGGGAGCTCCTACGAGCAGTACTTC
-	TRBJ2-1	-	TRBV18	CASSPRTPPEQFF	TGTGCCAGCTCACCTCGGACACCGCCGGAGCAGTTCTTC
-	TRBJ2-3	-	TRBV4-2	CASSQVASWNTQYF	TGTGCCAGCAGCCAAGTAGCTAGCTGGAATACGCAGTATTTT
few	TRBJ2-7	TRBD1	TRBV10-3	CAISGGDRARALPYEQYF	TGTGCCATCAGTGGTGGGGACAGGGCCCGCGCGTTACCCTACGAGCAGTACTTC
-	TRBJ2-7	TRBD1	TRBV27	CASSEGTGGYEQYF	TGTGCCAGCAGTGAGGGGACAGGGGGGTACGAGCAGTACTTC
once	TRBJ2-3	TRBD2	TRBV28	CASSPLRSSGRSTDTQYF	TGTGCCAGCAGTCCCCTGCGTTCTAGCGGGAGATCGACAGATACGCAGTATTTT
-	TRBJ1-2	-	TRBV11-2	CASSLGGGYTF	TGTGCCAGCAGCTTAGGGGGCGGCTACACCTTC
few	TRBJ2-7	-	TRBV28	CASSSSGVSYEQYF	TGTGCCAGCAGTTCATCGGGGGTCTCCTACGAGCAGTACTTC
-	TRBJ2-3	TRBD2	TRBV7-9	CASQLAGGAIDTQYF	TGTGCCAGCCAGCTGGCGGGAGGGGCCATAGATACGCAGTATTTT
-	TRBJ1-1	-	TRBV7-3	CASRKTGMNTEAFF	TGTGCCAGCCGAAAGACAGGTATGAACACTGAAGCTTTCTTT
-	TRBJ1-1	-	TRBV6-5	CASSYSGGMNTEAFF	TGTGCCAGCAGTTACTCCGGAGGCATGAACACTGAAGCTTTCTTT
-	TRBJ1-2	-	TRBV30	CAWSGRGVGYGYTF	TGTGCCTGGAGTGGCCGAGGAGTTGGCTATGGCTACACCTTC
-	TRBJ2-1	TRBD2	TRBV13	CASSFGRGSYNEQFF	TGTGCCAGCAGCTTCGGGAGGGGCTCCTACAATGAGCAGTTCTTC
-	TRBJ2-3	TRBD1	TRBV5-6	CASSLWDRVTDTQYF	TGTGCCAGCAGCTTGTGGGACAGGGTCACAGATACGCAGTATTTT
-	TRBJ2-3	TRBD1	TRBV18	CASSPGQDSTDTQYF	TGTGCCAGCTCACCCGGACAGGACTCCACAGATACGCAGTATTTT
-	TRBJ1-1	-	TRBV30	CAYAAGTSPEAFF	TGTGCCTATGCCGCCGGGACAAGCCCCGAAGCTTTCTTT
few	TRBJ2-2	TRBD2	TRBV5-1	CASSTGLAAGSGELFF	TGCGCCAGCAGCACGGGACTAGCGGCGGGGTCCGGGGAGCTGTTTTTT